What follows describes a single T cell receptor (beta chain). Here immunoSEQ multiplex PCR was the method, and the copy in TCRdb shows in-frame clones only, minus some. The sample includes roughly 200,000 clones, 82% seen only once; the top ten take less than 9.5%. The data are from a study of blood T cell repertoires in COVID-19. Study information: Samples taken during acute and convalescent COVID-19 were collected in the United States, Italy and Spain. PBMCs, B-cell-depleted T cells, or T cells provided the cDNA or gDNA that made up the material.

The germline V gene has CDR1 KGHDR and CDR2 SFDVKD. The CDR3 sequence is 12 residues long. V lost 6 bases, J lost 3 bases, and 8 bases lay in between. This receptor was identified in a woman at least 80 years old with COVID-19, enrolled during active disease. The sample consisted of peripheral blood. V gene TRBV24-1 combines with J gene TRBJ2-7; no reliable D call. In DNA form, the CDR3 reads TGTGCCACCAGTAGCGATGGCTACGAGCAGTACTTC. Amino acid sequence: CATSSDGYEQYF.